This T cell receptor beta chain was documented in a study of T cells in Graves' hyperthyroidism and ophthalmopathy. Study outcomes and limitations: Blood also showed most of the thyroid clonotypes that were expanded above 0.001.

In the case of this clonotype: Its antigen is undetermined.

The CDR3 loop spans 16 amino acids. V gave up 6 bases and J gave up 5 bases; unmatched junction bases: 10. Germline lookup yields CDR1 MDHEN and CDR2 SYDVKM. Ophthalmopathy in the patients scored at least 3 on Clinical Activity Score and at least 4 on NOSPECS grade, lasting under 3 months. Diagnostic assessment was based on clinical symptoms, serum thyroxine and TRAb, thyroid ultrasound and orbital computed tomography. What was amplified from RNA transcripts were TCR beta CDR3 regions. Using the HTBI primer set, a first-round RT-PCR was run on the TCR CDR3. TCRdb re-analysed the multiplex PCR reads in MiXCR, keeping a single row per CDR3 protein. The table lists about 640,000 distinct CDR3 sequences, less than 25% of them singletons.

The receptor was isolated from a man aged 30 to 45 with Graves' ophthalmopathy. The chain joins TRBV28 to TRBJ1-5; 10 bases align to TRBD1. The specimen sequenced was blood. CDR3 DNA: TGTGCCAGCAGCAAATCGACAGGGGGCACCCATCAGCCCCAGCATTTT. It specifies CASSKSTGGTHQPQHF.